This T cell receptor beta chain was observed in a study of vaccination and CD4 T cells after COVID-19. Study-level information: Post-diagnosis, post-COVID samples were collected after a median approximately 91 days, ranging 35 to 161.

Treatment noted: approximately 9-day PBMC culture with coronavirus spike peptide pools or control peptides (ViraFEST assay). US Alpha, Beta and Delta variants postdated the positive PCR dates, which ran from March to December 2020. Sequencing of the DNA from cultured CD4+ T cells was carried out with the Oncomine TCR Beta short-read assay. From CD4+ T cells that had been cultured, genomic DNA was extracted. In TCRdb, the PCR reads were re-called with MiXCR into one record per CDR3 protein. The sample lists fewer than 13,000 distinct CDR3 sequences, roughly 64% seen once, with over 20% in the top ten. The sample holds a few counts of this clonotype. What it binds is unknown. The sequenced sample was CD4+ T cells from blood, cultured in vitro. The receptor's source is a human donor who had recovered from COVID-19.

The CDR3 DNA follows: TGTGCCAGCAGCTTGGGACAGGGGAACACTGAAGCTTTCTTT. This gives the protein CASSLGQGNTEAFF. This sequence joins TRBV7-2 and TRBJ1-1; 9 positions match TRBD1. CDR3 size: 14 residues. Trimming at V came to 3 bases and at J to 1 base, leaving 0 bases not matched to a gene. Per the germline V gene, CDR1 is SGHTA and CDR2 is FQGNSA.